The 10 T cell receptor beta chains below all came from one sample that was sequenced in a study of blood T cell repertoires in COVID-19. Here immunoSEQ multiplex PCR was the method, and the copy in TCRdb shows in-frame clones only, minus some. In the table there are approximately 230,000 clones, around four fifths of which are singletons. What was sequenced was PBMCs or T cells enriched from blood (not recorded which). The receptors stem from a man in his forties who had recovered from COVID-19.

This rearrangement joins TRBV4-1 to TRBJ2-1, with TRBD2 matching 12 bases. Germline V CDR1 and CDR2: MGHRA, YSYEKL. J lost 2 bases, V lost 4 bases, and 9 bases had no gene match. CDR3 length: 18 amino acids. The CDR3 nucleotides are TGCGCCAGCAGCCGAGCCATACTAGCGGGGGGCACCTACAATGAGCAGTTCTTC. Translated, it gives CASSRAILAGGTYNEQFF.

The chain links TRBV4-1 to TRBJ2-1, with 14 bases fitting TRBD2. Germline V CDR1 and CDR2: MGHRA, YSYEKL. Trimming cost V 2 bases and J 7 bases; bases outside gene matches: 4. The CDR3 extends over 16 amino acids. The CDR3 DNA reads TGCGCCAGCAGCCAACCGACTAGCGGGAGGGTTAATGAGCAGTTCTTC. The encoded protein is CASSQPTSGRVNEQFF.

V and J are TRBV27 and TRBJ2-1; TRBD2 might be the D (5 bases). Deletions cut 10 bases from V and 5 bases from J, with 15 bases between. Per germline, CDR1 MNHEY and CDR2 SMNVEV (reference sequence). CDR3 size: 13 residues. The CDR3 reads CATFMSGNNEQFF. As DNA, the CDR3 is TGTGCCACCTTTATGTCGGGGAACAATGAGCAGTTCTTC.

With regard to this clone: Mismatch with germline at one junction end may stem from a read error. The chain uses TRBV7-2 and TRBJ1-1, with 9 nucleotides matching TRBD1. This CDR3 spans 16 amino acids. Germline CDR1 and CDR2: SGHTA and FQGNSA. The chain's CDR3 is CASSLSVWDREGFLPF. The CDR3 bases are TGTGCCAGCAGCTTATCGGTTTGGGACAGGGAGGGATTCCTTCCCTTT.

The chain recombines TRBV28 with TRBJ2-3, with D uncertain. CDR3 length: 15 amino acids. In germline, CDR1 is MDHEN, CDR2 SYDVKM. V was pared by 3 bases and J by 0 bases, with 10 bases between. CDR3 amino acids: CASSFGGFSTDTQYF. CDR3 bases: TGTGCCAGCAGTTTCGGCGGATTTAGCACAGATACGCAGTATTTT. The full variable domain, completed using reference TRBV28 and TRBJ2-3, is DVKVTQSSRYLVKRTGEKVFLECVQDMDHENMFWYRQDPGLGLRLIYFSYDVKMKEKGDIPEGYSVSREKKERFSLILESASTNQTSMYLCASSFGGFSTDTQYFGPGTRLTVL.

The chain has TRBV28 and TRBJ1-2; D remains unclear. The length of the CDR3 is 13 residues. The germline CDR1 and CDR2 sequences are MDHEN and SYDVKM. Trimming stripped 6 bases from V and 5 bases from J, with 13 bases between. In nucleotides, the CDR3 is TGTGCCAGCAGACGAGAGGATTTTTATGGCTACACCTTC. It specifies CASRREDFYGYTF.

V and J are TRBV11-1 and TRBJ1-6, with 10 bases fitting TRBD1. The CDR3 covers 16 residues. J gave up 10 bases and V 4 bases, and 10 bases lay outside the gene matches. Germline V gene sequence: CDR1 SGHAT, CDR2 FQDESV (reference sequence). CDR3 residues: CASSSGTGVGRSPLHF. CDR3 nucleotides: TGTGCCAGCAGCTCCGGGACAGGGGTCGGACGGTCACCCCTCCACTTT.

The rearrangement links TRBV3-1 (or the pseudogene TRBV3-2) to TRBJ2-7, with no clear D. Trimming stripped 1 base from V and 7 bases from J, with 14 bases between. CDR1 is LGHDT, CDR2 YNNKEL, per germline (reference sequence). There are 14 residues in the CDR3. For the CDR3, the DNA is TGTGCCAGCAGCCAAGGGTTTGGAGAATGGGAGCAGTACTTC. This codes for CASSQGFGEWEQYF.

The chain uses TRBV14 and TRBJ1-4, with D tentatively TRBD1 (6 bases). The CDR3 consists of 16 residues. Trimming took 2 bases from V and 1 from J, leaving 11 bases between them. Germline V gene sequence: CDR1 SGHDN, CDR2 FVKESK. The CDR3 sequence is CASSQPTGQTNEKLFF. DNA of the CDR3: TGTGCCAGCAGCCAACCGACAGGCCAAACTAATGAAAAACTGTTTTTT.

The rearrangement joins TRBV5-1 to TRBJ1-1; 8 bases match TRBD1. The CDR3 contains 14 residues. The germline gives CDR1 SGHRS, CDR2 YFSETQ. With V trimmed by 0 bases and J by 5 bases, 3 bases remained unmatched. CDR3 in amino acids: CASSLVTGETEAFF. The CDR3 DNA follows: TGCGCCAGCAGCTTGGTGACAGGGGAGACTGAAGCTTTCTTT. The variable domain in full, with the rest retrieved from reference TRBV5-1 and TRBJ1-1, is KAGVTQTPRYLIKTRGQQVTLSCSPISGHRSVSWYQQTPGQGLQFLFEYFSETQRNKGNFPGRFSGRQFSNSRSEMNVSTLELGDSALYLCASSLVTGETEAFFGQGTRLTVV.